This T cell receptor (beta chain) emerged from a study of Graves' ophthalmopathy and Graves' hyperthyroidism listed by TCRdb under 2018. Study-wide context: Peripheral blood was collected at initial diagnosis, prior to any treatment. In six hyperthyroidism patients, T-cell repertoires of thyroid tissue and blood were compared. The independent validation cohort included 18 to 20 hyperthyroidism patients plus 17 patients who later progressed from hyperthyroidism to ophthalmopathy. In total, some 140 blood samples were TCR-sequenced: 40 to 45 ophthalmopathy, about 75 hyperthyroidism and 17 hyperthyroidism-to-ophthalmopathy patients. The study used TCR beta repertoire signatures to distinguish Graves' ophthalmopathy from Graves' hyperthyroidism and to predict progression to ophthalmopathy. Following sample collection, hyperthyroidism patients were given methimazole at a starting dose of 30 mg daily, and ophthalmopathy patients were given high-dose intravenous methylprednisolone. To explore V-J signatures that separate ophthalmopathy from hyperthyroidism, a discovery set of about 96 patients was enrolled, consisting of 43 with ophthalmopathy and approximately 60 with stable hyperthyroidism. General conclusions and limits of the study: No statistical method was used to predetermine the sample size, and group allocation was not hidden from the investigators. In cross-validation, the 13-signature model distinguished ophthalmopathy from stable hyperthyroidism with around 90% sensitivity and about 81% specificity, while in the test set the corresponding values were approximately 79% and 70%. In validation, the model predicted ophthalmopathy progression with about 70% sensitivity and about 73% specificity; 12 predicted patients were CT-confirmed with GO in a median of around 6.5 months. Among expanded thyroid clonotypes with frequency above 0.001, most also showed up in blood, which suggests that blood repertoires may reflect the thyroid immune response.

Patients with ophthalmopathy had moderately to severely active disease, with a Clinical Activity Score of 3 or more, a NOSPECS grade of 4 or more, and a disease duration of less than 3 months. Patients with other autoimmune diseases, uncontrolled infections, pregnancy or lactation were excluded from the study. Diagnosis was based on clinical symptoms, serum thyroxine, TRAb, thyroid ultrasound and orbital computed tomography. Ficoll-Paque density gradient centrifugation was used to isolate PBMCs from approximately 10 ml of fresh peripheral blood. Total RNA was extracted using Trizol reagent, and RNA quality was checked on an Agilent 2100 Bioanalyzer. CDR1 and CDR2 are read off the germline V gene as SGHRS and YFSETQ. Trimming takes 0 bases from V and 5 bases from J, and the germline ends sit 12 bases apart. The CDR3 covers 15 residues, taking in both the cysteine and the phenylalanine. Here the CDR3 DNA is all that survives: 45 bases in frame from base 1.

For repertoire sequencing, TCR beta CDR3 regions were amplified from RNA transcripts. A first-round RT-PCR used HTBI primers with the Qiagen OneStep RT-PCR kit, followed by a second-round multiplex PCR, size selection and purification. The libraries underwent paired-end sequencing with 100 bp reads on an Illumina HiSeq2000. The study's own analysis went as follows. Reads were processed with SOAPnuke, discarding reads with adapters, uncalled bases, mean Phred below 15, or no exact constant-primer or identifier match. COPE v1.2.5 was used to merge high-quality paired reads. Each unique nucleotide sequence was defined as a clonotype, and clonotypes were aligned to IMGT TRB V, D and J references with MiTCR v1.1. Only V-J combinations with frequency above 0.0001 were analysed, covering about 99% of repertoires. For each V-J combination, a TCR clonal expansion and chaos score was defined as the ratio of F50 clonal expansion to chaos observed in the TCRdist matrix. Welch's t-statistics and random forest were used to reduce the features to about twelve V-J combinations, which were then used as input to a naive Bayes classifier. The similarity between thyroid and blood repertoires was quantified using the Morisita-Horn index. The public reads were reprocessed in TCRdb via fastp at Q25 and MiXCR, keeping in-frame beta chains. CDR3 protein duplicates are merged, each entry listing the most common genes and DNA. It is TCRdb's table, rather than the study itself, that gives the V and J calls and clone size. A total of 240,000 or so distinct CDR3 sequences appear in this sample, less than 55% of them only once. The leading ten clones occupy 40% to 55% of the sample.

On this clonotype: Its target antigen remains unknown. Base-call qualities are not available, and no considerably larger clone is one nucleotide away.

The sequence is built from TRBV5-1 and TRBJ1-5, with the identity of the D gene unclear. Sequences were obtained from peripheral blood. The receptor was derived from an adult man with Graves' ophthalmopathy. The DNA sequence is as follows: TGCGCCAGCAGCTTGGGGCCCGCTTTGGATCAGCCCCAGCATTTT. Its product reads: CASSLGPALDQPQHF.